The 23 T cell receptor beta chains below were found in one sample sequenced in a study of graft-versus-host responses after intestinal transplantation. Responders labeled with CFSE (around 200,000) were plated with around 200,000 irradiated, violet-dye-labeled stimulators. Produced via immunoSEQ multiplex PCR; TCRdb's table is partial and in-frame only. The sample shows thousands of clones, 30% to 35% of them seen only once. Sequencing was performed on alloreactive CD8+ T cells from a mixed lymphocyte reaction culture, taken before transplantation. As for subset: CFSE-low proliferating T cells sorted from roughly six-day pre-transplant mixed lymphocyte reaction (GvH or HvG direction). Receptors were obtained from a human patient who was an organ donor for intestinal transplantation.

The CDR3 nucleotides read TGTGCCAGCAGTGGGTTGGGAGGGGAAGCAGATACGCAGTATTTT. This encodes CASSGLGGEADTQYF. This chain links TRBV6-5 with TRBJ2-3, with 7 bases identical to TRBD2. This CDR3 is built from 15 residues. Germline CDR1 and CDR2: MNHEY and SVGAGI. V shed 5 bases and J 4 bases; nucleotides not matched to a gene: 9.

V usage is TRBV4-3 and J usage is TRBJ2-3, with unresolved D. The CDR3 totals 16 residues. The germline V gene has CDR1 LGHNA and CDR2 YSLEER. Trimming stripped 4 bases from V and 1 base from J, with 15 bases between. DNA of the CDR3: TGCGCCAGCAGCCCGGCCTCTAGTACTGGCACAGATACGCAGTATTTT. Translation: CASSPASSTGTDTQYF.

This rearrangement joins TRBV11-3 to TRBJ1-2; D uncertain. This CDR3 region has 15 residues. Germline CDR1 is SGHNT and CDR2 is YENEEA. Trimming shortened V by 5 bases and J by 7 bases, and 20 bases separated the two germline ends. CDR3 sequence reads: CASSPWPRGRGGYTF. Here the CDR3 DNA reads TGTGCCAGCAGCCCCTGGCCCCGAGGGCGCGGTGGCTACACCTTC.

The rearrangement uses TRBV30 and TRBJ2-2, with 9 bases that match TRBD2. V was clipped by 2 bases and J by 3 bases; unmatched bases: 4. Germline assignment: CDR1 GTSNPN and CDR2 SVGIG (reference sequence). The CDR3 is made up of 15 amino acids. The CDR3: CAWSLAGGDTGELFF. The CDR3 DNA is TGTGCCTGGAGTCTGGCGGGGGGGGACACCGGGGAGCTGTTTTTT.

This clone was counted only a few times. V and J are TRBV27 and TRBJ2-7; possible D gene TRBD1, 6 bases. The CDR3 length is 17 residues. The V gene lost 1 base and the J gene lost 1 base, with 17 bases spanning the gap. From germline, CDR1 is MNHEY and CDR2 SMNVEV (reference sequence). Here the CDR3 DNA reads TGTGCCAGCAGTTTATATGGGGGCGTCGGAAGATCCTACGAGCAGTACTTC. This translates into CASSLYGGVGRSYEQYF.

This clone has more than one count but fewer than ten. The chain is built from TRBV6-5 and TRBJ1-4; the D is unclear. This CDR3 comprises 15 residues. Germline loops: CDR1 MNHEY, CDR2 SVGAGI. V was cut by 3 bases and J by 0 bases, with 8 bases left in between. The CDR3 spells CASSYSLATNEKLFF. The CDR3 coding sequence is TGTGCCAGCAGTTATAGTCTTGCAACTAATGAAAAACTGTTTTTT.

V and J are TRBV7-3 and TRBJ1-5; D ambiguous. Trimming left V 5 bases short and J 2 bases short, with 7 bases between. CDR3 size: 13 residues. CDR1 is SGHTA, CDR2 FQGTGA, per germline. Here the CDR3 reads CASSPGGNQPQHF. CDR3 bases: TGTGCCAGCAGCCCGGGTGGCAATCAGCCCCAGCATTTT.

V gene TRBV5-4 combines with J gene TRBJ2-1; D not resolved. The germline gives CDR1 SGHNT, CDR2 YYREEE (reference sequence). This CDR3 has 12 amino acids. The V gene lost 0 bases and the J gene lost 7 bases, with 5 bases spanning the gap. CDR3: CASSLALNEQFF. CDR3 bases: TGTGCCAGCAGCTTGGCCCTGAATGAGCAGTTCTTC.

V gene TRBV9 combines with J gene TRBJ1-6; TRBD1 is a possible D gene (6 bases). Germline values: CDR1 SGDLS, CDR2 YYNGEE. Trimming took 0 bases from V and 14 from J, leaving 12 bases between them. The CDR3 is 13 residues long. The CDR3 DNA sequence: TGTGCCAGCAGCGTAGGAGTTGGACAGTCCCTCCACTTT. Translated, it gives CASSVGVGQSLHF.

This clone was counted between two and nine times. A junction boundary mismatches the germline segment, possibly from a read error. The V and J genes are TRBV7-9 and TRBJ2-3, with TRBD1 matching over 7 bases. CDR1 and CDR2 (germline): SEHNR, FQNEAQ (reference sequence). The CDR3 loop spans 16 amino acids. The DNA for the CDR3 is TGTGCCAGCAGCCTAGCCGGGACAGTTGCCACAGATACGCAGTATTTT. Its translation is CASSLAGTVATDTQYF. The full variable domain, with the rest looked up from reference TRBV7-9 and TRBJ2-3, is DTGVSQNPRHKITKRGQNVTFRCDPISEHNRLYWYRQTLGQGPEFLTYFQNEAQLEKSRLLSDRFSAERPKGSFSTLEIQRTEQGDSAMYLCASSLAGTVATDTQYFGPGTRLTVL.

The CDR3: CASSPGRPQHF. Written as DNA, the CDR3 is TGTGCCAGCAGTCCCGGTAGGCCCCAGCATTTT. The chain recombines TRBV6-5 with TRBJ1-5, with no clear D. Germline-derived CDR1 and CDR2 are MNHEY and SVGAGI. The CDR3 sequence is 11 residues long. V gave up 5 bases and J gave up 9 bases, with 8 bases separating them.

With respect to this clone: Sequence at one end of the junction differs from germline and may be a read error. This chain connects TRBV30 to TRBJ2-2, with a tentative D call TRBD2 (6 bases). CDR1 and CDR2 (germline): GTSNPN, SVGIG (reference sequence). The CDR3 loop spans 13 amino acids. The CDR3 region is CAWSVTGPGGLFF. As DNA, the CDR3 is TGTGCCTGGAGTGTTACGGGCCCCGGGGGGCTGTTTTTT.

The chain is built from TRBV6-5 and TRBJ2-6, with a tentative D call TRBD1 (5 bases). The V gene lost 4 bases and the J gene lost 0 bases, with 7 bases spanning the gap. The length of the CDR3 is 15 residues. CDR1 is MNHEY and CDR2 is SVGAGI in the germline V gene. CDR3 sequence: CASSSQVSGANVLTF. The CDR3 bases are TGTGCCAGCAGTTCACAGGTCTCTGGGGCCAACGTCCTGACTTTC.

This clone appeared a few times. The chain recombines TRBV11-2 with TRBJ2-3; TRBD1 might be the D (6 bases). This CDR3 is 15 amino acids long. V gave up 7 bases and J gave up 3 bases, with 17 bases separating them. The germline gives CDR1 SGHAT, CDR2 FQNNGV. CDR3 DNA: TGTGCCAGCAACTTCTGGGGGCGAGAAACAGATACGCAGTATTTT. Translation: CASNFWGRETDTQYF.

The chain employs TRBV6-1 and TRBJ1-2, with D hard to call. The CDR3 sequence is 12 residues long. Per the germline V gene, CDR1 is MNHNS and CDR2 is SASEGT. With 6 bases removed from V and 0 bases from J, the gap between germline ends came to 5 bases. The CDR3 nucleotides are TGTGCCAGCAGCGCTACTAACTATGGCTACACCTTC. This translates into CASSATNYGYTF.

This clone was seen only a few times. The chain links TRBV4-3 to TRBJ2-7; maybe TRBD1 (6 bases). There are 16 residues in the CDR3. V lost 0 bases to trimming and J lost 0 bases, with 12 bases between them. Germline-derived CDR1 and CDR2 are LGHNA and YSLEER. The CDR3 DNA reads as TGCGCCAGCAGCCAAGAAAGGGACATCAGCTCCTACGAGCAGTACTTC. Its translation is CASSQERDISSYEQYF.

In regard to this clone: Given a much more abundant clone one base away, this may be a read error. The V call is TRBV4-1, the J call TRBJ2-6; 7 bases map to TRBD2. Trimming at V came to 0 bases and at J to 2 bases, leaving 1 base not matched to a gene. Germline V lookup: CDR1 MGHRA, CDR2 YSYEKL. This CDR3 comprises 16 residues. The DNA of the CDR3 is TGCGCCAGCAGCCAAGATGGGGGGGCTGGGGCCAACGTCCTGACTTTC. It encodes CASSQDGGAGANVLTF.

J is TRBJ1-5 and V is TRBV19, with D possibly matching TRBD1 (6 bases). CDR3 length equals 16 residues. Germline V CDR1 and CDR2: LNHDA, SQIVND (reference sequence). V shed 5 bases and J shed 9 bases, with 23 bases lying between them. The CDR3 sequence is CASSLPRDITQGPQHF. The CDR3 DNA is TGTGCCAGTAGTCTCCCCCGGGACATCACACAAGGGCCCCAGCATTTT. The full variable domain, rest sourced from reference TRBV19 and TRBJ1-5, is DGGITQSPKYLFRKEGQNVTLSCEQNLNHDAMYWYRQDPGQGLRLIYYSQIVNDFQKGDIAEGYSVSREKKESFPLTVTSAQKNPTAFYLCASSLPRDITQGPQHFGDGTRLSIL.

CDR3 sequence: CASSPYLTGILLRYF. The CDR3 DNA reads TGTGCCAGCTCACCCTACCTGACAGGGATACTATTAAGGTACTTC. The chain is built from TRBV18 and TRBJ2-7, with TRBD1 matching over 7 bases. This CDR3 is built from 15 residues. CDR1 is KGHSH and CDR2 is LQKENI in the germline V gene. Trimming at V came to 3 bases and at J to 12 bases, leaving 17 bases not matched to a gene. Complete variable domain (other parts from reference TRBV18 and TRBJ2-7): NAGVMQNPRHLVRRRGQEARLRCSPMKGHSHVYWYRQLPEEGLKFMVYLQKENIIDESGMPKERFSAEFPKEGPSILRIQQVVRGDSAAYFCASSPYLTGILLRYFGPGTRLTVT.

A few counts support this clone. The rearrangement joins TRBV27 to TRBJ2-7, with 9 bases fitting TRBD1. The germline V gene encodes CDR1 MNHEY and CDR2 SMNVEV (reference sequence). This CDR3 has 15 amino acids. V lost 0 bases to trimming and J lost 1 base; unmatched junction nucleotides: 1. The CDR3 DNA reads TGTGCCAGCAGTTTATCTGGGACAGGGTCCTACGAGCAGTACTTC. Amino acid sequence: CASSLSGTGSYEQYF.

This chain uses TRBV9 with TRBJ2-7, with D possibly TRBD2 on 7 matching bases. This CDR3 has 15 residues. CDR1 and CDR2 from the germline V gene are SGDLS and YYNGEE. The V end was cut by 2 bases, the J end by 2 bases, with 14 bases between. CDR3 region: CASSVGGAVTYEQYF. DNA of the CDR3: TGTGCCAGCAGCGTGGGGGGGGCGGTAACCTACGAGCAGTACTTC.

This clone appeared a few times. The CDR3 nucleotides read TGTGCCAGCAGTCCGGAGCGGGGGTTACCCTACGAGCAGTACTTC. Encoded protein: CASSPERGLPYEQYF. The chain uses TRBV27 and TRBJ2-7; TRBD2 matches 8 bases. The CDR3 length is 15 residues. V trimming: 5 bases; J trimming: 2 bases; junction bases outside the gene matches: 8. In germline, CDR1 is MNHEY, CDR2 SMNVEV (reference sequence).

In its sample, this clone was seen a few times. This chain joins TRBV15 and TRBJ2-7, with D hard to call. The CDR3 consists of 14 residues. Trimming left V 3 bases short and J 0 bases short, with 9 bases between. From germline, CDR1 is LNHNV and CDR2 YYDKDF (reference sequence). The CDR3: CATSRRESSYEQYF. The CDR3 DNA follows: TGTGCCACCAGCAGGAGAGAGAGCTCCTACGAGCAGTACTTC.